The T cell receptor beta chain under discussion was sequenced for a study of shared clonotypes between healthy human individuals (dated by TCRdb to 2019 to 2021). In the study overall: The cohort comprised two women and a few men aged 18 to 49 years. Different laboratories and diverse techniques were used to prepare libraries and sequence TCR repertoires, to increase sequencing depth and limit assay-specific biases. Between about 0.9 and 9 billion PBMCs per donor were obtained by leukapheresis. To estimate repertoire size and how much clonotypes are shared between individuals, the study performed deep sequencing of blood TCR repertoires from five healthy adults. Per donor, three plates each were used for CD4 naive and CD4 memory, two for CD8 naive, and one for CD8 memory. Study-wide conclusions, independent of this receptor: Pairwise subsampling led to the expectation that sequencing depth would affect the degree of clonotype sharing among donors. Clonotypes shared by all four sorted-subset donors showed higher generation probabilities than non-shared clonotypes. The small number of donors limited the genetic and exposure-history diversity represented. Even with the large sequencing depth, rarefaction of the sorted-subset datasets indicated that sequencing was incomplete. When a handful of donors were compared, the shared fraction of clonotypes was approximately 5% for naive CD4, around 3.5% for naive CD8, more than 2% for memory CD4, and 0.4% for memory CD8. Naive subsets generally had larger estimated clonotype richness than memory subsets. Sampling was restricted to blood, and TCR repertoires in tissue are likely to differ from TCR repertoires in blood.

The CDR3 sequence holds 14 residues, the cysteine and phenylalanine included. Just the 42-base CDR3 DNA is kept, in frame starting at base 1. V is cut by 2 bases and J by 2 bases, and the space between the germline ends is 7 bases. CDR1 is given as SGHNT and CDR2 as YENEEA, both from the germline V gene. Using the deep immunoSEQ assay, multiplex PCR amplified TCR CDR3 regions from genomic DNA. Genomic DNA extracted from each cell subset was distributed evenly over all wells of several immunoSEQ 96-well plates, and each plate served as one replicate. For sorted subsets, each replicate PCR was loaded with around 200 ng genomic DNA, equivalent to roughly 30,000 T cell genomes. Purified libraries were measured with a Qubit 3.0 fluorometer, size-checked on a Bioanalyzer 2100, and measured again with the KAPA Library Quantification kit. Every immunoSEQ 96-well plate was sequenced on a dedicated single-read 150-cycle Illumina NextSeq 550 flow cell. Per the original workflow: Because only junctional sequences without quality scores were contained in the immunoSEQ output, filtering matching that applied to full-length reads could not be performed. Sequences were annotated with PyIR, a Python wrapper for IgBLAST v1.9, using IMGT germline references to assign V/J genes and CDR3. Reads were filtered out if the reads had weak V/J assignments (E-value above 1e-6), no CDR3, stop codons, out-of-frame junctions, or ambiguous translated residues. V3J clonotypes were defined as sequences sharing an identical inferred V gene, J gene, and CDR3 amino acid sequence. To compute the percentage overlap between repertoires, the number of shared unique clonotypes was divided by the size of the smaller repertoire. Three approaches were used to assess repertoire richness: RTK rarefaction, the Chao1 estimator, and Recon v2.1 estimates of unobserved clonotypes. For all TCRbeta clonotypes obtained by the gDNA method from several donors, generation probabilities were computed with OLGA. TCRdb took this table from immuneACCESS and kept in-frame rearrangements with V and J called. Such tables lack part of the clones; where checked against another copy, unresolved V genes explain under half of the gap, and the rest is unexplained. The DNA gave D and trimming, while V, J and clone size come from that table. A total of approximately 1,000,000 clones appear in this sample, 77% of them only once. The ten largest clones take up 0.85% to 1% of the sample.

This clone turned up a few times. Its antigen has not been determined. No much larger clonotype is one base removed from it; base qualities were not supplied. Donors were healthy HIV-negative adults with no recently reported acute infections or vaccinations. Every donor was a Caucasian adult living in Nashville, Tennessee, USA. CD4+ T cells were enriched by magnetic negative selection, after which naive cells were positively selected on CD45RA and the negative fraction was taken as the memory subset. Blood was collected by leukapheresis, and PBMCs were isolated by Ficoll-Histopaque density gradient centrifugation and then cryopreserved in liquid nitrogen vapor phase. Analytical flow cytometry was used to check the purity and quantity of every magnetically sorted T cell population. From each sorted fraction, genomic DNA was isolated and quantified by UV absorbance on a Nanodrop 2000c.

This TCR derives from a man aged 18 to 30 in good health. Some clones in this sample may be carry-over from other donors' samples. The rearrangement combines TRBV11-3 with TRBJ2-1, with no confident D gene call. The material sequenced was memory CD4+ T cells from PBMCs. Read against the paper, the sample's cell subset or site label means: CD45RA-negative fraction. The sequenced DNA: TGTGCCAGCAGCTTAAGACATCCCTACAATGAGCAGTTCTTC. Its protein is CASSLRHPYNEQFF.